The 23 T cell receptor beta chains below all came from one sample that was sequenced in a study of Ad26.COV2.S vaccination and SARS-CoV-2 variants. Some clones are missing from TCRdb's copy, which holds only in-frame ones; the method was immunoSEQ multiplex PCR. The sample has 350,000 to 400,000 clones, 70% to 90% seen once. Treatment reported: some 20 received Ad26.COV2.S at low or high dose, single or two shots; about 5 received placebo; per-sample allocation not given. Repertoires come from day 63 after the first vaccine or placebo injection. The sample was peripheral blood, taken in a trial of Ad26.COV2.S vaccine versus placebo. These TCRs come from a person aged 18-65 years who received the Ad26.COV2.S COVID-19 vaccine or a placebo.

The chain employs TRBV7-9 and TRBJ1-2; D perhaps matches TRBD1 (6 bases). The V gene's germline CDR1 is SEHNR and CDR2 FQNEAQ (reference sequence). Trimming shortened V by 3 bases and J by 2 bases, and 10 bases separated the two germline ends. The CDR3 sequence is 14 residues long. CDR3 loop: CASSFTGTNYGYTF. Written as DNA, the CDR3 is TGTGCCAGCAGCTTCACCGGGACAAACTATGGCTACACCTTC.

The chain couples TRBV3-1 (or the pseudogene TRBV3-2) to TRBJ1-6; 8 bases line up with TRBD1. The CDR3 runs to 14 residues. J gave up 7 bases and V 2 bases, and 1 base lay outside the gene matches. The V gene's germline CDR1 is LGHDT and CDR2 YNNKEL (reference sequence). The CDR3, as DNA: TGTGCCAGCAGCCAACCAGGGGGCAATTCACCCCTCCACTTT. It translates to CASSQPGGNSPLHF.

This rearrangement joins TRBV19 to TRBJ2-2; TRBD2 might be the D (5 bases). The CDR3 covers 18 residues. V gave up 3 bases and J gave up 5 bases, with 22 bases separating them. Per germline, CDR1 LNHDA and CDR2 SQIVND (reference sequence). As DNA, the CDR3 is TGTGCCAGTAGTATTCCCCCCGCCTTCAGACCGGGGACCGGGGAGCTGTTTTTT. Protein: CASSIPPAFRPGTGELFF.

The gene calls are TRBV5-4 and TRBJ2-1; D might be TRBD1 (5 bases). Germline V CDR1 and CDR2: SGHNT, YYREEE (reference sequence). With 3 bases removed from V and 12 bases from J, the gap between germline ends came to 19 bases. The CDR3 is 14 residues long. CDR3 sequence: CASSSPRQGWGQFF. DNA of the CDR3: TGTGCCAGCAGCTCCCCCCGGCAGGGTTGGGGGCAGTTCTTC.

The rearrangement uses TRBV7-2 and TRBJ2-1; 9 nucleotides align to TRBD2. Losses at the gene ends were 0 bases for V and 4 bases for J; bases not matched to a gene: 7. This CDR3 is built from 17 residues. Germline V gene data show CDR1 as SGHTA and CDR2 as FQGNSA. CDR3 DNA: TGTGCCAGCAGCTTAGCTCGGTCCAGCGGGGGGTACAATGAGCAGTTCTTC. Its translation is CASSLARSSGGYNEQFF.

This clone was seen a single time. V is TRBV6-5 and J is TRBJ2-5; 13 nucleotides align to TRBD2. Germline trimming cut 4 bases from V and 6 bases from J; bases unmatched to any gene: 8. Germline V CDR1 and CDR2: MNHEY, SVGAGI. The CDR3 sequence is 16 residues long. In nucleotides, the CDR3 is TGTGCCAGCAGTTCACCGACTAGCGGGGGGCAGAAGACCCAGTACTTC. This encodes CASSSPTSGGQKTQYF.

The V gene is TRBV18, the J gene TRBJ2-1; no reliable D call. CDR1 and CDR2 (germline): KGHSH, LQKENI. Trimming cost V 1 base and J 6 bases, with 7 bases left between them. The CDR3 contains 13 residues. The CDR3 DNA follows: TGTGCCAGCTCACCACGGTGGGGCAATGAGCAGTTCTTC. This codes for CASSPRWGNEQFF.

The rearrangement uses TRBV12-2 and TRBJ2-3; TRBD2, the table's D call, lacks a check against the DNA. TRBV12-2 is assigned pseudogene status. This CDR3 contains 17 residues. The chain's CDR3 is CASRLGKDSPFTDTQYF. The DNA for the CDR3 is TGTGCAAGTCGCTTAGGAAAGGACTCACCCTTCACAGATACGCAGTATTTT.

As concerns this clone: This sample also contains other DNA sequences that code for the same CDR3. The chain joins TRBV27 to TRBJ2-2; D is uncertain. The CDR3 totals 13 residues. The germline CDR1 and CDR2 sequences are MNHEY and SMNVEV (reference sequence). Trimming shortened V by 2 bases and J by 2 bases, and 3 bases separated the two germline ends. The CDR3 spells CASSLGNTGELFF. CDR3 sequence (DNA): TGTGCCAGCAGTTTAGGTAACACCGGGGAGCTGTTTTTT.

In its sample, this clone was seen once. The chain links TRBV7-9 to TRBJ1-2; D not resolved. CDR3 length: 15 amino acids. The germline gives CDR1 SEHNR, CDR2 FQNEAQ (reference sequence). Trimming pared 5 bases from V and 1 base from J, leaving 14 bases between. The CDR3 loop is CASSPMAAVNYGYTF. The CDR3 bases are TGTGCCAGCAGCCCAATGGCCGCGGTTAACTATGGCTACACCTTC.

The chain recombines TRBV12-3 or TRBV12-4 with TRBJ1-5, with 7 nucleotides matching TRBD1. CDR3 length equals 13 residues. The V segment lost 4 bases and the J segment 4 bases; nucleotides outside the gene matches: 1. The CDR3 loop is CASSSQGNQPQHF. The CDR3, as DNA: TGTGCCAGCAGTTCACAGGGGAATCAGCCCCAGCATTTT.

This clone has only one observation. The rearrangement links TRBV5-1 to TRBJ2-1, with no clear D. V shed 3 bases and J shed 1 base, with 11 bases lying between them. The CDR3 extends over 15 amino acids. CDR1 is SGHRS and CDR2 is YFSETQ in the germline V gene. CDR3 DNA sequence: TGCGCCAGCAGCTCGGACCCCGGTTCCTACAATGAGCAGTTCTTC. It translates to CASSSDPGSYNEQFF.

This clone was counted a few times. Mismatch with germline at one junction end may stem from a read error. V gene TRBV30 combines with J gene TRBJ2-7; possible D gene TRBD2, 6 bases. This CDR3 has 11 residues. Germline V gives CDR1 GTSNPN, CDR2 SVGIG (reference sequence). The CDR3 nucleotides read TGTGCCTGGAGCCAAGGAACTAGCAGAGTTTTC. Residues: CAWSQGTSRVF.

The chain has TRBV19 and TRBJ2-7, with 8 bases aligning to TRBD1. The CDR3 extends over 16 amino acids. Germline-derived CDR1 and CDR2 are LNHDA and SQIVND (reference sequence). With V trimmed by 7 bases and J by 2 bases, 13 bases remained unmatched. CDR3 coding DNA: TGTGCCAGTACCCCCGATCCCGACAGGGGAACCTACGAGCAGTACTTC. Protein: CASTPDPDRGTYEQYF.

CDR3 residues: CAGSMTGAYGYTF. The CDR3 region has the DNA TGTGCCGGATCTATGACAGGGGCTTATGGCTACACCTTC. The rearrangement links TRBV24-1 to TRBJ1-2; 8 bases align to TRBD1. V gave up 12 bases and J gave up 5 bases; unmatched junction bases: 10. Germline V gives CDR1 KGHDR, CDR2 SFDVKD. CDR3 length equals 13 residues.

This sequence joins TRBV5-4 and TRBJ2-5; 7 bases agree with TRBD2. This CDR3 spans 15 amino acids. CDR1 and CDR2 from the germline V gene are SGHNT and YYREEE (reference sequence). The V and J ends lost 4 bases and 5 bases, in that order; junction bases with no gene match: 11. In DNA form, the CDR3 reads TGTGCCAGCAGCGCGACAATGGAGGGAGGGGAGACCCAGTACTTC. Amino acids: CASSATMEGGETQYF.

This clone has a single count. The chain's CDR3 is CASRRNRGPYEQYF. The CDR3 nucleotides are TGTGCCAGCAGACGTAACCGGGGCCCCTACGAGCAGTACTTC. V usage is TRBV11-2 and J usage is TRBJ2-7; either TRBD1 or TRBD2 may supply D (5 bases each). The germline V and J ends were trimmed by 6 bases and 2 bases, with 14 bases remaining between them. Germline CDR1 is SGHAT and CDR2 is FQNNGV. The CDR3 runs to 14 residues.

The chain joins TRBV7-9 to TRBJ2-1; D gene ambiguous. V gave up 2 bases and J gave up 8 bases, with 7 bases separating them. The CDR3 has 12 residues. Germline lookup yields CDR1 SEHNR and CDR2 FQNEAQ (reference sequence). The CDR3 here is CASSLIGYEQFF. The CDR3 nucleotides are TGTGCCAGCAGCTTAATAGGGTATGAGCAGTTCTTC.

This sequence joins TRBV5-1 and TRBJ1-4; TRBD1 matches at 9 bases. V shed 5 bases, J shed 5 bases, and the junction held 7 bases outside the gene matches. The CDR3 totals 15 residues. CDR1 and CDR2 (germline): SGHRS, YFSETQ. CDR3 nucleotides: TGCGCCAGCAGAGAGGGACAGGGAGAAAATGAAAAACTGTTTTTT. Translated, it gives CASREGQGENEKLFF. Full variable domain (rest looked up from reference TRBV5-1 and TRBJ1-4): KAGVTQTPRYLIKTRGQQVTLSCSPISGHRSVSWYQQTPGQGLQFLFEYFSETQRNKGNFPGRFSGRQFSNSRSEMNVSTLELGDSALYLCASREGQGENEKLFFGSGTQLSVL.

The chain is built from TRBV6-4 and TRBJ2-7; D is ambiguous. V shed 1 base and J shed 5 bases, with 15 bases lying between them. Per germline, CDR1 MRHNA and CDR2 SNTAGT. The CDR3 extends over 15 amino acids. The CDR3 sequence: CASSDCRPLRNEQYF. The CDR3 region has the DNA TGTGCCAGCAGTGACTGTCGGCCTCTCCGGAACGAGCAGTACTTC.

The J gene is TRBJ1-3, the V gene TRBV5-8; no reliable D call. The CDR3 runs to 13 residues. Per germline, CDR1 SGHTS and CDR2 YDEGEE. The V end was cut by 1 base, the J end by 0 bases, with 2 bases between. CDR3 DNA sequence: TGTGCCAGCAGCTTGCTCTCTGGAAACACCATATATTTT. As protein: CASSLLSGNTIYF.

The chain links TRBV7-2 to TRBJ1-5, with 9 bases fitting TRBD1. From germline, CDR1 is SGHTA and CDR2 FQGNSA. This CDR3 contains 15 residues. Losses at the gene ends were 3 bases for V and 7 bases for J; bases not matched to a gene: 7. DNA of the CDR3: TGTGCCAGCAGCTTTGGGACAGGGTGGCGACAGCCCCAGCATTTT. Translated: CASSFGTGWRQPQHF.

This clone has just a few counts. The chain combines TRBV7-8 with TRBJ1-5; 7 nucleotides align to TRBD1. CDR1 and CDR2 (germline): SGHVS, FQNEAQ. V shed 4 bases, J shed 6 bases, and the junction held 9 bases outside the gene matches. The CDR3 is made up of 15 amino acids. CDR3 DNA: TGTGCCAGCAGCTACGAGGGGGCTGGAGTTCAGCCCCAGCATTTT. It yields the protein CASSYEGAGVQPQHF.